This paragraph reports one TCR beta chain. What it binds is unknown. This sample was taken from a study of T-cell memory formation after mild COVID-19. Findings of the study overall: Clones shrinking from day 15 to 85 showed even CD4/CD8 mixes; later expanders tilted CD4+. CM and EM subsets held most contracting CD4+ clones; EMRA held CD8+ ones. Several responding clones turned up in pre-infection memory, indicating that cross-reactive memory may have taken part.

V shed 9 bases and J shed 5 bases, with 8 bases lying between them. The CDR3 has 11 amino acids. The germline CDR1 and CDR2 sequences are ENHRY and SYGVKD. Each CDR3 protein gets one entry after TCRdb re-called the 5' RACE reads with MiXCR. In the table there are under 300,000 distinct CDR3 sequences, 8% to 10% of which are singletons. The material sequenced was PBMCs or a T cell subset sorted from them (not recorded which). The receptor comes from a man between 18 and 35 years old who had mild COVID-19 (a few samples of this study predate the infection). Cell type and time point are not known. The V call is TRBV10-3, the J call TRBJ1-5; no reliable D call. The DNA of the CDR3 is TGTGCCATTCCTAGGGATCAGCCCCAGCATTTT. It codes for CAIPRDQPQHF.